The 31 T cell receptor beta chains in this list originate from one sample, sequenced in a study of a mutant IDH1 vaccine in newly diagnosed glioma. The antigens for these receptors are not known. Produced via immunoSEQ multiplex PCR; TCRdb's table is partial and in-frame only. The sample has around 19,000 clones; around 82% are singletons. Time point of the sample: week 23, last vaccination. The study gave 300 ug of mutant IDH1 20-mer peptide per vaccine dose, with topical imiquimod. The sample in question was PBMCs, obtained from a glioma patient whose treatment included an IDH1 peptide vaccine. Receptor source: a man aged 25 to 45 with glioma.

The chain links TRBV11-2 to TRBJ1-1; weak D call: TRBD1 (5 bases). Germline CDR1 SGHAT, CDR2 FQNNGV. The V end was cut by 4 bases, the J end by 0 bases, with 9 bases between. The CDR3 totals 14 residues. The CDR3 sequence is CASSSGLMNTEAFF. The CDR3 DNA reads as TGTGCCAGCAGCTCGGGACTAATGAACACTGAAGCTTTCTTT.

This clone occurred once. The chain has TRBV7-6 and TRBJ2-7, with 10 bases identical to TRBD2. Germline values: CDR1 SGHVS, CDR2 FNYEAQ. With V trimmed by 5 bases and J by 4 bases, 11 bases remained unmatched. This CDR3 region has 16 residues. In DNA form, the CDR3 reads TGTGCCAGCAGCCCCCCGGTAGCGGGAGGAACATACGAGCAGTACTTC. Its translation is CASSPPVAGGTYEQYF.

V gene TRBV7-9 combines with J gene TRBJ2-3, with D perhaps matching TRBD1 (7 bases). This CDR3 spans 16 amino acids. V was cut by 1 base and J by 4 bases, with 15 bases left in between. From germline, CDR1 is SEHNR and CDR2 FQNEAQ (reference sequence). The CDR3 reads CASSLGGQGGPDTQYF. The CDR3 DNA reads TGTGCCAGCAGCTTAGGTGGGCAGGGGGGCCCAGATACGCAGTATTTT.

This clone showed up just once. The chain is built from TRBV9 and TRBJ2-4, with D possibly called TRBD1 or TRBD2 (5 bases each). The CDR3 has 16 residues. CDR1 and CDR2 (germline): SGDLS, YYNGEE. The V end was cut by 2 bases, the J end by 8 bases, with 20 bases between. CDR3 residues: CASSVGTSGPADIQYF. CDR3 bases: TGTGCCAGCAGCGTTGGGACCTCCGGTCCGGCGGACATTCAGTACTTC.

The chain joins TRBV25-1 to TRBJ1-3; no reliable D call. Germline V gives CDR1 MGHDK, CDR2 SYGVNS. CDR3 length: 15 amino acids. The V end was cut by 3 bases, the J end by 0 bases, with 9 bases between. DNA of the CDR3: TGTGCCAGCAGTGACAGAGGATTCTCTGGAAACACCATATATTTT. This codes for CASSDRGFSGNTIYF.

CDR3 sequence reads: CASSLAGAPAYEQYF. The DNA for the CDR3 is TGTGCCAGCAGCTTAGCAGGGGCTCCGGCCTACGAGCAGTACTTC. V and J are TRBV11-3 and TRBJ2-7, with D possibly being TRBD1 (6 bases). The ends were cut back, 1 base at V and 2 bases at J, with 12 bases in the middle. Germline-derived CDR1 and CDR2 are SGHNT and YENEEA. The CDR3 length is 15 residues.

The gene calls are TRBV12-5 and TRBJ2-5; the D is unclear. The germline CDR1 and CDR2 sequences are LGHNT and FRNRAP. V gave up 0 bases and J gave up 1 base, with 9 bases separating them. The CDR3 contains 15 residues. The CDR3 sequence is CASGLVGGFQETQYF. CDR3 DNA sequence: TGTGCTAGTGGTTTGGTGGGCGGATTCCAAGAGACCCAGTACTTC.

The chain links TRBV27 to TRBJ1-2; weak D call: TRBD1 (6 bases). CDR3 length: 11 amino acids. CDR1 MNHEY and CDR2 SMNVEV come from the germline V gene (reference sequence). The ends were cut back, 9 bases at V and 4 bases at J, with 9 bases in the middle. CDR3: CASGGGYGYTF. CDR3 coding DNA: TGTGCCAGTGGAGGGGGCTATGGCTACACCTTC.

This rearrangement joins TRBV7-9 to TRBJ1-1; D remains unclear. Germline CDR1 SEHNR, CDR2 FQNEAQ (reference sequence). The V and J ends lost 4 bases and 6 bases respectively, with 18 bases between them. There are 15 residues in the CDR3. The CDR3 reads CASSSISQGQPEAFF. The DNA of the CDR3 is TGTGCCAGCAGCTCCATCAGTCAAGGGCAACCTGAAGCTTTCTTT.

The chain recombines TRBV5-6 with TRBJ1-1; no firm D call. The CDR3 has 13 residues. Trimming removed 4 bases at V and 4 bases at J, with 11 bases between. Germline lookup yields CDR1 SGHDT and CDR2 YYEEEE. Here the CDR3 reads CASSVGRFTEAFF. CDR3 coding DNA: TGTGCCAGCAGCGTCGGTCGGTTCACTGAAGCTTTCTTT.

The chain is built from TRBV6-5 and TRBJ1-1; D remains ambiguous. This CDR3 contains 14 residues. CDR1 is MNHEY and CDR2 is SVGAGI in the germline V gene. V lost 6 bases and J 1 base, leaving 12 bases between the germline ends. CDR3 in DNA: TGTGCCAGCAGCCGTGAGGCGGGGAACACTGAAGCTTTCTTT. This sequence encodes CASSREAGNTEAFF.

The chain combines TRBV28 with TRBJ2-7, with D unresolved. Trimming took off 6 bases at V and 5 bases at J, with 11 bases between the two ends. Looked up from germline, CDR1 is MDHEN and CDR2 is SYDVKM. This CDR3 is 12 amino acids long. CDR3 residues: CASSSLIDEQYF. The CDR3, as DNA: TGTGCCAGCAGCTCTTTGATCGACGAGCAGTACTTC.

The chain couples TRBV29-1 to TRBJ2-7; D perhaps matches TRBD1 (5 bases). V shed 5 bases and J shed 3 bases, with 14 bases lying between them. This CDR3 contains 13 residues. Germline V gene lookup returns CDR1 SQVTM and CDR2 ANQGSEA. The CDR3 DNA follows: TGCAGCGTTCAGACAGAGAGGCTCTACGAGCAGTACTTC. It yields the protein CSVQTERLYEQYF.

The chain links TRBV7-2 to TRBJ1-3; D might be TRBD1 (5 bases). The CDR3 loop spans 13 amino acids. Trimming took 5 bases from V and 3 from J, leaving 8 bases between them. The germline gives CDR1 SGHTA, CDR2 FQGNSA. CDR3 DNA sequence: TGTGCCAGCAGCCCTCAGGGTGGAAACACCATATATTTT. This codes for CASSPQGGNTIYF.

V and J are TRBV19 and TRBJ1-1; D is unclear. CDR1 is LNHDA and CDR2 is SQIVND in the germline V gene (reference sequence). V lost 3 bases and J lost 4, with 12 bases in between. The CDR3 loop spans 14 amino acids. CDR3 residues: CASSIKRVGTEAFF. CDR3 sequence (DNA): TGTGCCAGTAGTATTAAAAGGGTTGGCACTGAAGCTTTCTTT. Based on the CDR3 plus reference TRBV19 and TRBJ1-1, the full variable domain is DGGITQSPKYLFRKEGQNVTLSCEQNLNHDAMYWYRQDPGQGLRLIYYSQIVNDFQKGDIAEGYSVSREKKESFPLTVTSAQKNPTAFYLCASSIKRVGTEAFFGQGTRLTVV.

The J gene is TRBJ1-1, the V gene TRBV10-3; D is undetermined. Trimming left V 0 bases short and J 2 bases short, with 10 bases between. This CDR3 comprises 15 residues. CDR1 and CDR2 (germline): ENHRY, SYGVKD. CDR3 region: CAISESETPNTEAFF. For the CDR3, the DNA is TGTGCCATCAGTGAGTCTGAGACACCCAACACTGAAGCTTTCTTT.

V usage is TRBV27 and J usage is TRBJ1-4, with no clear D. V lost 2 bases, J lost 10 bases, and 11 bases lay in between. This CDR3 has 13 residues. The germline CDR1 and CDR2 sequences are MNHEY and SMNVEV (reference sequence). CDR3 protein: CASSLLPWGKLFF. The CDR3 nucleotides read TGTGCCAGCAGTTTACTTCCTTGGGGAAAACTGTTTTTT. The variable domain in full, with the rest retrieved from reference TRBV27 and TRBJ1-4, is EAQVTQNPRYLITVTGKKLTVTCSQNMNHEYMSWYRQDPGLGLRQIYYSMNVEVTDKGDVPEGYKVSRKEKRNFPLILESPSPNQTSLYFCASSLLPWGKLFFGSGTQLSVL.

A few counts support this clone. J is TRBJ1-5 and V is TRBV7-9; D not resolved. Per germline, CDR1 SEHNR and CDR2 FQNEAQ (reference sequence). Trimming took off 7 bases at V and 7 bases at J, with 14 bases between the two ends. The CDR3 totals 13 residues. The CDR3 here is CASTTTAGQPQHF. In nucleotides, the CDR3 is TGTGCCAGCACAACGACGGCTGGACAGCCCCAGCATTTT.

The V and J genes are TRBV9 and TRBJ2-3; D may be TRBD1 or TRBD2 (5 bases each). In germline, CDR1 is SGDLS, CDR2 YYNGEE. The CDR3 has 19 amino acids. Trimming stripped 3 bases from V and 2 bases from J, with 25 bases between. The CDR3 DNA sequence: TGTGCCAGCAGCGAGTTCCAGGGCCTAGCTTACACTACCACAGATACGCAGTATTTT. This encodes CASSEFQGLAYTTTDTQYF.

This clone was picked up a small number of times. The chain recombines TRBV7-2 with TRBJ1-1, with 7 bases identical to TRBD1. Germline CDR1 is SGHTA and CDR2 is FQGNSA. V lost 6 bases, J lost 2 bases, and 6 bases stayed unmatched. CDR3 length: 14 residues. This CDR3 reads CASSPSGGNTEAFF. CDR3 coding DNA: TGTGCCAGCAGTCCCTCAGGGGGAAACACTGAAGCTTTCTTT.

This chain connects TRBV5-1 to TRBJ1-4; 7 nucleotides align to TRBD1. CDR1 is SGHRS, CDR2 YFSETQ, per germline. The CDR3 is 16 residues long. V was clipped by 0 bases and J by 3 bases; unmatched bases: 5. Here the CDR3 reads CASSLAQGGSNEKLFF. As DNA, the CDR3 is TGCGCCAGCAGCTTGGCCCAGGGGGGGTCTAATGAAAAACTGTTTTTT.

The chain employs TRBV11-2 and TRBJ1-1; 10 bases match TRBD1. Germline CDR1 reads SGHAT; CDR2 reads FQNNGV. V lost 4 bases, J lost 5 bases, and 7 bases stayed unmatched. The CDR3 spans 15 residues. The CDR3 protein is CASSSPGQGRTEAFF. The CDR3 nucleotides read TGTGCCAGCAGCTCCCCGGGACAGGGGAGGACTGAAGCTTTCTTT.

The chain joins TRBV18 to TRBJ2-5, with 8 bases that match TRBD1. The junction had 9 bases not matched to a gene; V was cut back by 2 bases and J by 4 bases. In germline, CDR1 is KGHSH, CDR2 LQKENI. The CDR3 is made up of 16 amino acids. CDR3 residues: CASSPNGQGQGETQYF. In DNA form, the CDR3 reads TGTGCCAGCTCACCAAACGGACAGGGCCAAGGAGAGACCCAGTACTTC.

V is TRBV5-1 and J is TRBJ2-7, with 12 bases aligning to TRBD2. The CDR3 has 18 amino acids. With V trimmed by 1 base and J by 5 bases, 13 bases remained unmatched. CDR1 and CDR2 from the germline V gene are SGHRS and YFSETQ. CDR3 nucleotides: TGCGCCAGCAGCTTGCCAACATCCCTAGCGGGAGGGGTCCACGAGCAGTACTTC. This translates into CASSLPTSLAGGVHEQYF.

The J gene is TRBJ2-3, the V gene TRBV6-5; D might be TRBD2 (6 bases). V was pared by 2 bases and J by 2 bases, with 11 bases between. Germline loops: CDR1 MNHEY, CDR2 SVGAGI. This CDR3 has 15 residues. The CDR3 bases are TGTGCCAGCAGTTACGGGGGACTTTTCACAGATACGCAGTATTTT. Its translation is CASSYGGLFTDTQYF.

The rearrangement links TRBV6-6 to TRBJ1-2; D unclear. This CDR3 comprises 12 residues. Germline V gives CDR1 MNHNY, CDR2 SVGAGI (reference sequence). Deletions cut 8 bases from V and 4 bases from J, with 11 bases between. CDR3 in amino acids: CASGRQFYGYTF. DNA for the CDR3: TGTGCCAGCGGAAGGCAGTTCTATGGCTACACCTTC.

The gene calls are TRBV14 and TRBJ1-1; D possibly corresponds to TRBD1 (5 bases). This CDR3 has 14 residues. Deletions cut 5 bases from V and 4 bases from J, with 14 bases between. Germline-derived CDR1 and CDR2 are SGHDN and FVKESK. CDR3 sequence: CASSAQGLGTEAFF. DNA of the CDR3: TGTGCCAGCAGCGCCCAGGGTTTAGGCACTGAAGCTTTCTTT. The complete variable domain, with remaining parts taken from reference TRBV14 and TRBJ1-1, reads EAGVTQFPSHSVIEKGQTVTLRCDPISGHDNLYWYRRVMGKEIKFLLHFVKESKQDESGMPNNRFLAERTGGTYSTLKVQPAELEDSGVYFCASSAQGLGTEAFFGQGTRLTVV.

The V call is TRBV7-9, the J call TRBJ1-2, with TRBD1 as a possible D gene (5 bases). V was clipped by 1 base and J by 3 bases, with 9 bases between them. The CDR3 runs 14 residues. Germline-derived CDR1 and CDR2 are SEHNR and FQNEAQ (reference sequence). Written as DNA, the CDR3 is TGTGCCAGCAGCTTAGGGGGGGAGCACTATGGCTACACCTTC. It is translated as CASSLGGEHYGYTF.

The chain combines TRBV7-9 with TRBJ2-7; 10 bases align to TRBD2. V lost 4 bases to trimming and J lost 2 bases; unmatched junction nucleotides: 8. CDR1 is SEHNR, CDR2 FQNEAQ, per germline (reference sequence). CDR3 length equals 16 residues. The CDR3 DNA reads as TGTGCCAGCAGCTCTCTCACTAGCGGGAACCCCTACGAGCAGTACTTC. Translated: CASSSLTSGNPYEQYF.

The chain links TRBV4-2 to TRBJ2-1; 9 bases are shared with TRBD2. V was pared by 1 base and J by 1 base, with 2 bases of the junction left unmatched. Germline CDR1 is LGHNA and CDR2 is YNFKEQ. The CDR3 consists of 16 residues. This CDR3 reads CASSQASGISYNEQFF. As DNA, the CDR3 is TGTGCCAGCAGCCAAGCTAGCGGGATTTCCTACAATGAGCAGTTCTTC.

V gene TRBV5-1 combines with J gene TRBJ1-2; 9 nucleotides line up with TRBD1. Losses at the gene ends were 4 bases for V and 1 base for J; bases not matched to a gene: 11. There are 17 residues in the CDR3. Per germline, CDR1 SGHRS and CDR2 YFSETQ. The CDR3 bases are TGCGCCAGCAGCCCTAGACAGGGGGATTTGGGTAACTATGGCTACACCTTC. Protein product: CASSPRQGDLGNYGYTF.